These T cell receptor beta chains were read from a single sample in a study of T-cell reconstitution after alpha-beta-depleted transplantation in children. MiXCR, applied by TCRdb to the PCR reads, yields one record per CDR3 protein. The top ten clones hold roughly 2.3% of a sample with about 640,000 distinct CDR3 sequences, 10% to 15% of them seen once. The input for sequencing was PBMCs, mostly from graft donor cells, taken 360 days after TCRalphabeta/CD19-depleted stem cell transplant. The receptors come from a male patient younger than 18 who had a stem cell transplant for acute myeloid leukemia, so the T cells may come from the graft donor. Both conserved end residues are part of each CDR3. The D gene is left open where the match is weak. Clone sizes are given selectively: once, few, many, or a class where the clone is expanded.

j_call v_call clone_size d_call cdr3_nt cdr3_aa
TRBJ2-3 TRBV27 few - TGTGCCAGCAGTTTATGGGGGGACACTATGAGATCAAATACGCAGTATTTT CASSLWGDTMRSNTQYF
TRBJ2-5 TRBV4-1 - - TGCGCCAGCAGCCCCCTGTTGAGGGAGACCCAGTACTTC CASSPLLRETQYF
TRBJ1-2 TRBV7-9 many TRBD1 TGTGCCAGCAGCGCCTGGGACAGGGGTGGCTACACCTTC CASSAWDRGGYTF
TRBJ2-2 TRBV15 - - TGTGCCACCAGCACTGGGCCCACCGGGGAGCTGTTTTTT CATSTGPTGELFF
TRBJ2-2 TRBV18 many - TGTGCCAGCTCACCCATACAGGGAGACACCGGGGAGCTGTTTTTT CASSPIQGDTGELFF
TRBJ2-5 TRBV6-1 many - TGTGCCAGCAGCTTGGTTTGGGAGGAAGAGACCCAGTACTTC CASSLVWEEETQYF
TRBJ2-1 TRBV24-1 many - TGTGCCACCAGTGTTCAAATAGTCTCCTACAATGAGCAGTTCTTC CATSVQIVSYNEQFF
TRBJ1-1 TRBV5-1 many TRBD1 TGCGCCAGCAGCCTCGGGACAGGGCTGGGTGGGATGAACACTGAAGCTTTCTTT CASSLGTGLGGMNTEAFF
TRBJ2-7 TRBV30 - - TGTGCCTGGAGTGTATTGTTAGTGCAGTACTTC CAWSVLLVQYF
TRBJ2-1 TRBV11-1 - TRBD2 TGTGCCAGCAGCCTCTTGCGGGAGGGTAACAATGAGCAGTTCTTC CASSLLREGNNEQFF
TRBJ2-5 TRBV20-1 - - TGCAGTGCTGAGATGGACGGACAAGAGACCCAGTACTTC CSAEMDGQETQYF
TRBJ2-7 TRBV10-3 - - TGTGCCATCAGTGAAAGCGTATCCTACGAGCAGTACTTC CAISESVSYEQYF
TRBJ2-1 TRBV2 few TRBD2 TGTGCCAGTACCGGGACTAGCGGGGGGGGCGTGAGCAATGAGCAGTTCTTC CASTGTSGGGVSNEQFF
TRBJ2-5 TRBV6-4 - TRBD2 TGTGCCAGCAGGCGACTAGCGGATTCTCAAGAGACCCAGTACTTC CASRRLADSQETQYF
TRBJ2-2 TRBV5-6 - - TGTGCCAGCAGCCAACAAGGTCAGCCAGTCGACGGGGAGCTGTTTTTT CASSQQGQPVDGELFF
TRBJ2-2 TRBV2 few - TGTGCCAGCAGATCTAGCCGGGATGGAGCCGGGGAGCTGTTTTTT CASRSSRDGAGELFF
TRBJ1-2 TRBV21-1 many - TGTGCCAGCAGCCCAAGGGGCAGGACGCGAACACACACCTATGGCTACACCTTC CASSPRGRTRTHTYGYTF
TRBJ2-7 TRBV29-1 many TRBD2 TGCAGCGTTGAAGAGGGACTAGCGGGAGTTTCCGAGCAGTACTTC CSVEEGLAGVSEQYF
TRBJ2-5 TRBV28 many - TGTGCCAGCAGTTTATCCGGGTTGCCGAAGGAGACCCAGTACTTC CASSLSGLPKETQYF
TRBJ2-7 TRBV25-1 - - TGTGCCAGTCGTCGACTTTACGAGCAGTACTTC CASRRLYEQYF
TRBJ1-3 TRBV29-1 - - TGCAGCGTTGCAGGCTTACAGGACTACTCTGGAAACACCATATATTTT CSVAGLQDYSGNTIYF
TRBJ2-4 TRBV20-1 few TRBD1 TGCAGTGCTCAAACAGGGGCGGGAAACATTCAGTACTTC CSAQTGAGNIQYF
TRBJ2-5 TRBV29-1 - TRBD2 TGCAGCGTTCGGACTAGTAAGGAGACCCAGTACTTC CSVRTSKETQYF
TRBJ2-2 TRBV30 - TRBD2 TGTGCCTGGAGTGAGAAGCTAGCGGGAGGGCCCGGGGAGCTGTTTTTT CAWSEKLAGGPGELFF
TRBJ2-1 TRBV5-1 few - TGCGCCAGCAGCTCACTTAGGGGACGGCTGAGGTCCTACAATGAGCAGTTCTTC CASSSLRGRLRSYNEQFF
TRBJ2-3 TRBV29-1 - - TGCAGCGTCGGGACCGTTGATACGCAGTATTTT CSVGTVDTQYF
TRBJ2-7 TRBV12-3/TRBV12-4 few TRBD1 TGTGCCAGCAGCCGCCGGACAGGGCCGGAGGAGCAGTACTTC CASSRRTGPEEQYF
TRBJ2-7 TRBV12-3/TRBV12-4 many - TGTGCCAGAAAAACCGACCGCCCGAGCTCCTACGAGCAGTACTTC CARKTDRPSSYEQYF
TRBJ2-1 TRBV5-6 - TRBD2 TGTGCCAGCAGGTGGGGGCCTAGCGGGGGCTACAATGAGCAGTTCTTC CASRWGPSGGYNEQFF
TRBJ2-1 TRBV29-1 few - TGCAGCGTGGCTCTAACCTTATACAATGAGCAGTTCTTC CSVALTLYNEQFF
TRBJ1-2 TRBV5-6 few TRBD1 TGTGCCAGCAGCCCGGGACAGGTCGTTGGCTACACCTTC CASSPGQVVGYTF
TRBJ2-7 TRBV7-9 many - TGTGCCAGCAGCTCTATAAGCCGGCCCTACCAATCCTACGAGCAGTACTTC CASSSISRPYQSYEQYF
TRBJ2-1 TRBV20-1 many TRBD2 TGCAGCTGCGAAGGGCAGGGACCTTTTCTAGGACTAGCCCGCTACAATGAGCAGTTCTTC CSCEGQGPFLGLARYNEQFF
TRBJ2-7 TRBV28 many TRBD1 TGTGCCAGCAGATATATAGACAGGGTGGGCTACGAGCAGTACTTC CASRYIDRVGYEQYF
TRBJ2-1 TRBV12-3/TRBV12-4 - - TGTGCCAGCAGTATCCGGGACTGGTACAATGAGCAGTTCTTC CASSIRDWYNEQFF
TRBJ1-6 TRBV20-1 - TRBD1 TGCTGTGCTAGGGCAGTAGGGGGCGCGCACTCACCCCTCCACTTT CCARAVGGAHSPLHF
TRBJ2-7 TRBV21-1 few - TGTGCCAGCAGCAAAGAGGGACAGGCGTCCGAGCAGTACTTC CASSKEGQASEQYF
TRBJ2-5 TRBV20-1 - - TGCAGTGCTAGTAAGGGTTGGGGACAAGAGACCCAGTACTTC CSASKGWGQETQYF
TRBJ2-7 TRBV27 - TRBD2 TGTGCCAGCAGTTTATGGAGCTTCAGGGCTAGCGGGAATTACGAGCAGTACTTC CASSLWSFRASGNYEQYF
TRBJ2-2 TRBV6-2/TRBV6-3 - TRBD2 TGTGCCAGCAGTGGTAGGACTAGCGCAAACACCGGGGAGCTGTTTTTT CASSGRTSANTGELFF
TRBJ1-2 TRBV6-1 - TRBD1 TGTGCCAGCAGTGAAGGGGGGACAGCGTATGGCTACACCTTC CASSEGGTAYGYTF
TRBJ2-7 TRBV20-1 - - TGCAGTGCCAGGCCCACAGGTGCGGTGGCCCTAAGGGTCTACGAGCAGTACTTC CSARPTGAVALRVYEQYF
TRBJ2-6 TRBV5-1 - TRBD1 TGCGCCAGCAGCTTGGTCCCGACAGGGGCCGGCTCTGGGGCCAACGTCCTGACTTTC CASSLVPTGAGSGANVLTF
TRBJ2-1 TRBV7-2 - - TGTGCCAGCAGCTTAGTTACCACCTTAAACGAGCAGTTCTTC CASSLVTTLNEQFF
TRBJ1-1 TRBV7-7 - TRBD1 TGTGCTAGCAGCAAGGACAGGTTGGCTGAAGCTTTCTTT CASSKDRLAEAFF
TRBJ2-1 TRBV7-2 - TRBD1 TGTGCCAGCAGCTTAAAGGGGGCTGGCTTACCCTACAATGAGCAGTTCTTC CASSLKGAGLPYNEQFF
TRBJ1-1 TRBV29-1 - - TGCAGCGTTGATCCAGGCATGAACACTGAAGCTTTCTTT CSVDPGMNTEAFF